The entry below describes one TCR beta chain. Under the authors' procedure: Estimated nucleated cell counts came from reference gene primer amplification. Clones were sequenced by immunoSEQ multiplex PCR, and TCRdb holds only the in-frame ones, with some missing. V and J calls and clone size follow that table, whereas D and trimming were derived from the DNA. Among some 190,000 clones, 70% to 90% were seen once, and the ten largest hold roughly 5.3%. These data are taken from a study of blood T cell repertoires in COVID-19. Background on the study: COVID-19 samples collected from the United States, Italy and Spain covered acute and convalescent phases. Sample material is recorded as cDNA or gDNA derived from T cells, B-cell-depleted T cells, or PBMCs.

In germline, CDR1 is LGHDT, CDR2 YNNKEL (reference sequence). This CDR3 is 14 amino acids long. Trimming removed 4 bases at V and 8 bases at J, with 17 bases between. The receptor comes from a woman between 65 and 79 years old with active or convalescent COVID-19. V gene TRBV3-1 (or the pseudogene TRBV3-2) combines with J gene TRBJ1-2; a possible D gene is TRBD1 (6 bases). Sequenced sample: peripheral blood. DNA for the CDR3: TGTGCCAGCAGCCGGTCGCAGGGGATTTTGGGCTACACCTTC. As protein: CASSRSQGILGYTF.